The 21 T cell receptor beta chains given below trace back to one sample, sequenced in a study of T cell clusters in autoimmune cytopenias. One tube held mixed TRB-A and TRB-B primer pools for touch-down PCR. TCRdb reprocessed the multiplex PCR reads and stores each CDR3 protein as one record, lacking DNA. The table lists several thousand distinct CDR3 sequences. Tens of thousands of genome equivalents of blood DNA were amplified for TRB. Separately, the same data were catalogued under a study of T cell repertoires in aging, cancer and after chemotherapy.

Input material: peripheral blood. These receptors were taken from a human donor in good health.

The rearrangement uses TRBV5-1 and TRBJ2-7; TCRdb selects TRBD2, and the lack of DNA leaves this call unchecked. There are 13 residues in the CDR3. Germline CDR1 reads SGHRS; CDR2 reads YFSETQ. The CDR3: CASSLSHGSEQYF.

The rearrangement uses TRBV11-1 and TRBJ2-7; the D call from TCRdb, TRBD1, cannot be confirmed without DNA. From germline, CDR1 is SGHAT and CDR2 FQDESV (reference sequence). The CDR3 has 15 residues. The CDR3 protein is CASSLLSGGSYEQYF.

The chain has TRBV5-1 and TRBJ1-2; TCRdb's D call, TRBD1, is unchecked because there is no DNA. The CDR3 covers 17 residues. Germline CDR1 and CDR2: SGHRS and YFSETQ. The CDR3 region is CASSLVGTGGPNYGYTF.

This clonotype is classed as medium-sized by frequency. This sequence joins TRBV19 and TRBJ2-1. Germline CDR1 and CDR2: LNHDA and SQIVND (reference sequence). This CDR3 contains 17 residues. CDR3 protein: CASSIGLALSSYNEQFF.

This clonotype is identified as medium-sized (0.01 to 0.1%) from frequency. The chain links TRBV12-3 or TRBV12-4 to TRBJ2-2. The CDR3 covers 14 residues. The CDR3 loop reads CASSPDSITGELFF.

V is TRBV12-3 or TRBV12-4 and J is TRBJ2-7; TCRdb lists TRBD1, though no DNA is available to test this call. The CDR3 has 13 amino acids. The CDR3 protein is CASSAGGSGEQYF.

Frequency places this clonotype as medium-sized (0.01 to 0.1%). The V and J genes are TRBV19 and TRBJ2-1; the TCRdb call, TRBD2, lacks DNA for checking. There are 15 residues in the CDR3. Germline V CDR1 and CDR2: LNHDA, SQIVND (reference sequence). CDR3 residues: CASTAGLAGANEQFF.

This clonotype registers medium-sized by frequency. The rearrangement uses TRBV30 and TRBJ1-2. The CDR3 totals 14 residues. In germline, CDR1 is GTSNPN, CDR2 SVGIG (reference sequence). The CDR3 reads CAWSSSVVNYGYTF.

This clonotype is deemed medium-sized by its frequency. The chain has TRBV15 and TRBJ2-5; TCRdb proposes TRBD1, but this gene call is untestable without DNA. Germline V lookup: CDR1 LNHNV, CDR2 YYDKDF (reference sequence). The CDR3 consists of 13 residues. The CDR3 reads CATSRQGGETQYF.

The chain is built from TRBV12-3 or TRBV12-4 and TRBJ2-7; TCRdb's D gene call, TRBD2, goes unchecked for lack of DNA. This CDR3 is built from 16 residues. The CDR3 loop is CASSLVPGMPSTEQYF.

This clonotype is classed as medium-sized (0.01 to 0.1%) by frequency. This chain joins TRBV19 and TRBJ2-1; the D gene TCRdb calls, TRBD1, cannot be checked with no DNA. The CDR3 runs to 15 residues. Per the germline V gene, CDR1 is LNHDA and CDR2 is SQIVND (reference sequence). The CDR3 protein is CASSIDGPTYNEQFF.

The chain couples TRBV5-1 to TRBJ2-3; TCRdb picks TRBD2, but there is no DNA to check that call. CDR3 length equals 19 residues. Germline V gene data show CDR1 as SGHRS and CDR2 as YFSETQ. CDR3 protein: CASSLGSSGGTISTDTQYF.

CDR3 sequence: CASSLGGWGESAETQYF. V is TRBV7-9 and J is TRBJ2-5; the D call from TCRdb, TRBD1, cannot be confirmed without DNA. This CDR3 spans 17 amino acids. Germline V gives CDR1 SEHNR, CDR2 FQNEAQ (reference sequence). Full variable domain (rest looked up from reference TRBV7-9 and TRBJ2-5): DTGVSQNPRHKITKRGQNVTFRCDPISEHNRLYWYRQTLGQGPEFLTYFQNEAQLEKSRLLSDRFSAERPKGSFSTLEIQRTEQGDSAMYLCASSLGGWGESAETQYFGPGTRLLVL.

This clonotype is labeled medium-sized based on frequency. The V gene is TRBV5-6, the J gene TRBJ1-6. CDR3 length equals 16 residues. The germline V gene encodes CDR1 SGHDT and CDR2 YYEEEE. CDR3 amino acids: CASSQGLWLDNSPLHF.

This chain uses TRBV6-1 with TRBJ1-5. There are 16 residues in the CDR3. Germline CDR1 and CDR2: MNHNS and SASEGT. CDR3 amino acids: CASSSDGGVSNQPQHF.

This chain uses TRBV15 with TRBJ2-1; TCRdb returns TRBD2, unconfirmable since there is no DNA. Germline CDR1 is LNHNV and CDR2 is YYDKDF (reference sequence). The CDR3 contains 21 residues. This CDR3 reads CATSRDRPLLAGASGSNEQFF.

The gene calls are TRBV6-5 and TRBJ1-4; TCRdb designates TRBD1, a call that cannot be tested without DNA. The CDR3 sequence is 15 residues long. The V gene's germline CDR1 is MNHEY and CDR2 SVGAGI. CDR3 protein: CASSYSGGGREKLFF.

CDR3 in amino acids: CAISTGVGVSPLHF. The chain employs TRBV10-3 and TRBJ1-6; lacking DNA, the TRBD1 call made by TCRdb goes unchecked. CDR3 length equals 14 residues. Germline CDR1 ENHRY, CDR2 SYGVKD.

V gene TRBV30 combines with J gene TRBJ1-1. The CDR3 is 13 amino acids. Germline V lookup: CDR1 GTSNPN, CDR2 SVGIG (reference sequence). This CDR3 is CAWRQTTNTEAFF.

The chain links TRBV6-1 to TRBJ2-5; the D call from TCRdb, TRBD1, cannot be confirmed without DNA. The CDR3 is made up of 15 amino acids. CDR1 is MNHNS, CDR2 SASEGT, per germline. The CDR3 spells CASRYRDSDQETQYF.

The rearrangement uses TRBV6-6 and TRBJ2-4; there is no DNA to check the TCRdb D call of TRBD1. Germline V gene lookup returns CDR1 MNHNY and CDR2 SVGAGI (reference sequence). The CDR3 has 18 residues. CDR3 sequence reads: CASTRGGLESVAKNIQYF.